These 5 T cell receptor beta chains were all obtained from the same sample, sequenced in a study of blood T cells in healthy people across ages. A second PCR of about 6 to 12 cycles used a sample-barcoded 5' primer and a J-beta primer mix. TCRdb reprocessed the 5' RACE reads via MiXCR and lists one record per CDR3 protein. The sample has fewer than 600,000 distinct CDR3 sequences, about a quarter seen once; the top ten hold approximately 3.5%. Separately, the same data were catalogued under a study of T cells of mothers and their children.

The sequenced material came from blood. The source of these receptors is a boy aged 2 to 9 in good health.

In this sample, this clonotype turned up a few times. The rearrangement uses TRBV7-9 and TRBJ1-2, with D perhaps matching TRBD1 (6 bases). The germline V and J ends were trimmed by 4 bases and 8 bases, with 14 bases remaining between them. CDR3 size: 13 residues. The germline gives CDR1 SEHNR, CDR2 FQNEAQ (reference sequence). The DNA for the CDR3 is TGTGCCAGCAGCTCCTCACACGGGGGCGGCTACACCTTC. It encodes CASSSSHGGGYTF.

On this clonotype itself: One end of the junction does not line up with germline, which may come from a read error. V and J are TRBV7-9 and TRBJ2-1; D is uncertain. CDR1 is SEHNR and CDR2 is FQNEAQ in the germline V gene (reference sequence). The CDR3 has 13 residues. CDR3 residues: CASSLAASETQHF. CDR3 DNA: TGTGCCAGCAGCTTAGCGGCGAGTGAGACCCAGCACTTC.

Only a few counts were recorded for this clonotype. The V gene is TRBV20-1, the J gene TRBJ2-5; D gene uncertain. Germline V gives CDR1 DFQATT, CDR2 SNEGSKA (reference sequence). V was clipped by 5 bases and J by 2 bases, with 6 bases between them. The CDR3 length is 11 residues. In DNA form, the CDR3 reads TGCAGTGCTGGCTATCAAGAGACCCAGTACTTC. It encodes CSAGYQETQYF.

V gene TRBV7-9 combines with J gene TRBJ2-2; D remains unclear. The V gene lost 2 bases and the J gene lost 2 bases, with 12 bases spanning the gap. Germline V gene sequence: CDR1 SEHNR, CDR2 FQNEAQ (reference sequence). The CDR3 length is 16 residues. CDR3 bases: TGTGCCAGCAGCTTAAGATCGTGGACCAACACCGGGGAGCTGTTTTTT. It encodes CASSLRSWTNTGELFF.

The chain recombines TRBV20-1 with TRBJ2-6; TRBD1 is a possible D gene (5 bases). Germline CDR1 is DFQATT and CDR2 is SNEGSKA (reference sequence). Trimming shortened V by 1 base and J by 0 bases, and 10 bases separated the two germline ends. The CDR3 runs to 16 residues. The CDR3 DNA reads TGCAGTGCTAGAGGCGGCAGGGACTCTGGGGCCAACGTCCTGACTTTC. This sequence encodes CSARGGRDSGANVLTF.